This T cell receptor (beta chain) was recorded in a study of cytomegalovirus exposure and HLA in healthy donors. Overall study context: Earlier, 100 million to 130 million unique TCR beta sequences were recovered from around 200 million T cells by an analysis. Overall study findings and caveats: Reportedly, HLA-A and HLA-B alleles of most subjects were accurately predicted from TCR beta.

This clone has more than one count but fewer than ten. Its antigen remains unknown. With 6 bases removed from V and 5 bases from J, the gap between germline ends came to 17 bases. CDR3 size: 15 residues. Germline assignment: CDR1 MNHEY and CDR2 SMNVEV (reference sequence). PCR primers comprised 60 Vbeta and 13 Jbeta primers. This table comes from immunoSEQ multiplex PCR, and its TCRdb copy is limited to in-frame clones, with some not included. The data hold roughly 62,000 clones, with more than 70% observed a single time. Sequenced sample: PBMCs. The origin of this receptor is a woman younger than 45 in good health and CMV-seronegative. The chain recombines TRBV27 with TRBJ1-5; tentatively, D is TRBD1 (5 bases). This chain's CDR3 is CASRLLTGDDQPQHF. The CDR3 DNA is TGTGCCAGCAGACTACTTACGGGGGACGATCAGCCCCAGCATTTT.